This T cell receptor (beta chain) was obtained from a study of CD4 T cells in relation to SARS-CoV-2 and coronaviruses. There are 14 residues in the CDR3. Germline V gives CDR1 MGHRA, CDR2 YSYEKL. The V and J ends lost 6 bases and 4 bases respectively, with 12 bases between them. As for this clone: Its antigen is unidentified.

Before the COVID-19 pandemic, during about 2010-2018, CD4+ T cells were taken from unexposed donors. The cells were cultured for 10 days before CD4+ T cells were isolated. Generated by immunoSEQ multiplex PCR, the TCRdb table keeps only in-frame clones and is missing some. The table has 20,000 to 30,000 clones, roughly 82% seen once. The source of this sequence is a human donor in good health. The sequenced sample consisted of CD4+ T cells from PBMCs, cultured in vitro. J is TRBJ2-2 and V is TRBV4-1; D is undetermined. In DNA, the CDR3 is TGCGCCAGCAGGGGTTCTCCCATCACCGGGGAGCTGTTTTTT. This encodes CASRGSPITGELFF.